This T cell receptor beta chain appears in the sequencing data of a study of long-term antiretroviral therapy in people with HIV. The study, taken as a whole, reports: Dominance of pre-ART expanded clones persisted, fluctuating and often declining after ART.

In the case of this clone: Its cognate antigen is unknown.

Until DNA extraction, the samples held between about 0.85-11 million cryopreserved PBMC. V shed 1 base and J 0 bases; nucleotides not matched to a gene: 6. CDR1 is SEHNR and CDR2 is FQNEAQ in the germline V gene (reference sequence). This CDR3 region has 17 residues. The authors ran the immunoSEQ assay, v3.0, at survey level. Libraries were prepared by immunoSEQ multiplex PCR; TCRdb keeps only in-frame clonotypes and omits some of them. Among 30,000 to 40,000 clones listed, under 85% were seen once. The receptor was derived from a man over 45 with HIV. Sequenced here: unsorted PBMCs, sampled 3 years after starting antiretroviral therapy. The V gene is TRBV7-9, the J gene TRBJ2-1; 7 bases are shared with TRBD2. The CDR3 here is CASSLGGGGSSYNEQFF. DNA for the CDR3: TGTGCCAGCAGCTTAGGTGGAGGCGGGAGCTCCTACAATGAGCAGTTCTTC.